This note documents a single TCR beta chain sequence. No antigen is known for it. The data were taken from a study of cytomegalovirus exposure and HLA in healthy donors. Trimming cost V 1 base and J 4 bases; bases outside gene matches: 20. The CDR3 extends over 20 amino acids. From germline, CDR1 is SNHLY and CDR2 FYNNEI. The donors were members of the approximately 120-subject validation cohort (separate from the approximately 670-subject first cohort). Study results and caveats: The authors enumerated 164 TCR beta chains as linked to cytomegalovirus. With high specificity and sensitivity, the classifier reportedly diagnosed cytomegalovirus status.

Repertoires were generated with immunoSEQ multiplex PCR, while TCRdb's copy carries only in-frame clones and drops some. The sample carries about 280,000 clones, roughly 90% recorded once. The sequencing sample was made of PBMCs. The sequence derives from a woman aged 18-35 years in good health and CMV-seronegative. This rearrangement joins TRBV2 to TRBJ2-7; 9 nucleotides align to TRBD2. In DNA, the CDR3 is TGTGCCAGCAGTGAAGTGGGTCGTACGGCTAGCGGGACACGGAAATACGAGCAGTACTTC. This sequence encodes CASSEVGRTASGTRKYEQYF.